This is a list of T cell receptor beta chains from one sample in a study of blood T cell repertoires in COVID-19. Only in-frame clones appear in the TCRdb table, and some are missing; sequencing was by immunoSEQ multiplex PCR. The sample lists about 130,000 clones; around 85% were seen once. The sequencing sample was made of peripheral blood. Receptor source: a woman aged 45-60 years who had recovered from COVID-19. Both conserved end residues are part of each CDR3. D genes are given only for firm matches. Size tells how often a clone was seen (once, few, many) or the class of an expanded clone, and some rows leave it out.

cdr3_nt cdr3_aa clone_size j_call v_call d_call
TGTGCCAGCAGTTACCAGACTAGCGGGAGTTTGGATACGCAGTATTTT CASSYQTSGSLDTQYF NA TRBJ2-3 TRBV6-2/TRBV6-3 TRBD2
TGTGCCAGCAGCCAAGATAAAGGACAGCCTAACTATGGCTACACCTTC CASSQDKGQPNYGYTF NA TRBJ1-2 TRBV4-2 NA
TGTGCCAGCACGGGGAACTCCTACGAGCAGTACTTC CASTGNSYEQYF NA TRBJ2-7 TRBV6-5 NA
TGTGCCAGCAGCCGGACCTGGACTAGCGGGGGCACAGATACGCAGTATTTT CASSRTWTSGGTDTQYF once TRBJ2-3 TRBV11-3 TRBD2
TGTGCCAGTAGTGTGGGGACAGGGGGCGCGGAGGGTCAGCCCCAGCATTTT CASSVGTGGAEGQPQHF NA TRBJ1-5 TRBV19 TRBD1
TGTGCCACCAGTGATGGAGATGAGCAGTTCTTC CATSDGDEQFF NA TRBJ2-1 TRBV24-1 NA
TGTGCCAGCAGGCCCTCACAGGGAGGGAGCTACGAGCAGTACTTC CASRPSQGGSYEQYF once TRBJ2-7 TRBV28 NA
TGTGCCAGCAGTTACCCGACTAGCGGGAGACCTCGGAGGACCGGGGAGCTGTTTTTT CASSYPTSGRPRRTGELFF NA TRBJ2-2 TRBV6-2/TRBV6-3 TRBD2
TGTGCCAGCAGTTCACAGGCCTCGGGTCAGCCCCAGCATTTT CASSSQASGQPQHF NA TRBJ1-5 TRBV25-1 NA
TGTGCCAGCATTTCCGGGACACCCCTCGCGACTAATGAAAAACTGTTTTTT CASISGTPLATNEKLFF few TRBJ1-4 TRBV2 NA
TGTGCCAGCAGCCGGGACATTAATAATTCACCCCTCCACTTT CASSRDINNSPLHF NA TRBJ1-6 TRBV3-1/TRBV3-2 NA
TGTGCCAGCAGCCTCGGGACAGGCGTCTCTGGGGCCAACGTCCTGACTTTC CASSLGTGVSGANVLTF NA TRBJ2-6 TRBV6-2/TRBV6-3 TRBD1
TGTGCCAGCAGCGTAGCTCCGGGGGGTGACACCGGGGAGCTGTTTTTT CASSVAPGGDTGELFF NA TRBJ2-2 TRBV9 TRBD2
TGTGCCAGCAGCCAAGATAGGCGGACTGAAGCTTTCTTT CASSQDRRTEAFF NA TRBJ1-1 TRBV4-2 NA
TGTGCCAGCAGCTTCCCCTCGGGACAGGCCAAGACCCAGTACTTC CASSFPSGQAKTQYF NA TRBJ2-5 TRBV11-3 TRBD1
TGTGCTAGTGGTTTGGGTACTAGCGGAGACTCAGATACGCAGTATTTT CASGLGTSGDSDTQYF NA TRBJ2-3 TRBV12-5 TRBD2
TGTGCCACCAGCTCAGGGGCCTTTCGGACCGGGGAGCTGTTTTTT CATSSGAFRTGELFF NA TRBJ2-2 TRBV15 NA
TGTGCCAGCAGCCGCTCAGGCAGGGGGCGAGGCAATCAGCCCCAGCATTTT CASSRSGRGRGNQPQHF NA TRBJ1-5 TRBV4-2 TRBD1
TGCGCCAGCAGGAAAAATTTCGGGGCCAAAAACATTCAGTACTTC CASRKNFGAKNIQYF few TRBJ2-4 TRBV5-1 NA
TGTGCCAGCAGCTTATTTGCGGTAGCGGGGGAGCAGTTCTTC CASSLFAVAGEQFF NA TRBJ2-1 TRBV13 TRBD2
TGTGCCAGCAGTCGGACAGGGGGCCAGACGAACACCGGGGAGCTGTTTTTT CASSRTGGQTNTGELFF NA TRBJ2-2 TRBV5-6 TRBD1
TGTGCCAGCAGCTTTGGACAGGTGGCTTGGTCTGGGGCCAACGTCCTGACTTTC CASSFGQVAWSGANVLTF NA TRBJ2-6 TRBV11-3 TRBD1
TGTGCCAGCAGCTTAACGGGACAGGGGAGTGAAAAACTGTTTTTT CASSLTGQGSEKLFF NA TRBJ1-4 TRBV7-3 TRBD1
TGTGCCAGCAGCCTCGAAGGACAGGGGCAGGAGACCCAGTACTTC CASSLEGQGQETQYF NA TRBJ2-5 TRBV11-3 TRBD1
TGCAGCGTTCACAGGGGGGGTGAGACCCAGTACTTC CSVHRGGETQYF once TRBJ2-5 TRBV29-1 NA
TGTGCCAGCAGCTTAAGGGACAGGGGGACCTACGAGCAGTACTTC CASSLRDRGTYEQYF NA TRBJ2-7 TRBV7-2 TRBD1
TGTGCCAGCAGTTCCCGGGGCTATGGCTACACCTTC CASSSRGYGYTF NA TRBJ1-2 TRBV28 NA
TGTGCCAGCAGCTCCTGGACAGGAGATGGCTACACCTTC CASSSWTGDGYTF NA TRBJ1-2 TRBV14 TRBD1
TGCGCCAGCAGCCTCAGCGACGGCACTAGCGGGAGAGGGGCCTACGAGCAGTACTTC CASSLSDGTSGRGAYEQYF NA TRBJ2-7 TRBV4-3 TRBD2
TGTGCCAGCAGCTTGAAACAGGCGGGGGGGTACACCGGGGAGCTGTTTTTT CASSLKQAGGYTGELFF few TRBJ2-2 TRBV5-4 TRBD2
TGTGCCAGCAGCTCCACAAGTGACGAGCAGTACTTC CASSSTSDEQYF NA TRBJ2-7 TRBV28 NA
TGTGCCACAACTCAGACCGGGACATTGAACACCGGGGAGCTGTTTTTT CATTQTGTLNTGELFF NA TRBJ2-2 TRBV7-2 NA
TGTGCCAGCAGTCTAGCGGGAGCCACCGGGGAGCTGTTTTTT CASSLAGATGELFF NA TRBJ2-2 TRBV28 TRBD2
TGTGCCAGCAGCTTCCAGGGTACTGGGGCCAACGTCCTGACTTTC CASSFQGTGANVLTF NA TRBJ2-6 TRBV7-9 NA
TGTGCCAGCAGCCCTAGGCAGACCACTTATGGCTACACCTTC CASSPRQTTYGYTF NA TRBJ1-2 TRBV5-4 NA
TGTGCCAGCAGACGACAGTTCTACGAGCAGTACTTC CASRRQFYEQYF NA TRBJ2-7 TRBV6-5 NA
TGTGCCAGCAGCTTAGCACAGCCGAACACTGAAGCTTTCTTT CASSLAQPNTEAFF NA TRBJ1-1 TRBV13 NA
TGTGCCAGCAGTGCAGGGATGGGGCAGCCCCAGCATTTT CASSAGMGQPQHF NA TRBJ1-5 TRBV12-3/TRBV12-4 NA
TGTGCCAGCAGCCGGACATACTCCTACGAGCAGTACTTC CASSRTYSYEQYF NA TRBJ2-7 TRBV3-1/TRBV3-2 NA
TGTGCCTCACAATCGGGACAGGGGTCCACAGATACGCAGTATTTT CASQSGQGSTDTQYF once TRBJ2-3 TRBV5-4 TRBD1
TGTGCCAGCTCAGACAGGGCAGGAGGGGAGCAGTACTTC CASSDRAGGEQYF NA TRBJ2-7 TRBV18 NA
TGTGCCAGCAGTGGGGGACAGGGGGCGGGTGGAAACACCATATATTTT CASSGGQGAGGNTIYF NA TRBJ1-3 TRBV6-1 TRBD1
TGTGCCAGCAGTTTGGGGCAGCATAACTATGGCTACACCTTC CASSLGQHNYGYTF NA TRBJ1-2 TRBV28 NA
TGTGCCAGCAGCTTCCACACGGGACTAGCGGGGACCAATGAGCAGTTCTTC CASSFHTGLAGTNEQFF NA TRBJ2-1 TRBV7-2 TRBD2
TGTGCCGGCCAGACAGGGGCCGCCCTTGAAGCTTTCTTT CAGQTGAALEAFF NA TRBJ1-1 TRBV2 TRBD1
TGTGCCAGCAGCCGGGACAGGTTCGAAAAACTGTTTTTT CASSRDRFEKLFF NA TRBJ1-4 TRBV2 TRBD1
TGTGCCAGCAGGAAGACCAGGGGACAGGGGGCGGCCGGGGAGCTGTTTTTT CASRKTRGQGAAGELFF NA TRBJ2-2 TRBV2 TRBD1
TGTGCCAGCAGTGAAGCGCAGGGTGGACAGCCCCAGCATTTT CASSEAQGGQPQHF once TRBJ1-5 TRBV6-1 NA
TGTGCCAGCACGGGGGACCGAACGACAGCAACCTACGAGCAGTACTTC CASTGDRTTATYEQYF NA TRBJ2-7 TRBV11-2 NA
TGTGTCAGCAGTTCACAGGGGAGACTGACTAATGAAAAACTGTTTTTT CVSSSQGRLTNEKLFF NA TRBJ1-4 TRBV7-2 TRBD1
TGTGCCAGCAGCCAGTCGCACTCTGGAAAACTGTTTTTT CASSQSHSGKLFF NA TRBJ1-4 TRBV3-1/TRBV3-2 NA
TGTGCCAGCAGCCGAACCAGTTCTGGCTACACCTTC CASSRTSSGYTF NA TRBJ1-2 TRBV3-1/TRBV3-2 NA
TGTGCAAGTCGCTTAAAACGGGGTGGAAACACCATATATTTT CASRLKRGGNTIYF NA TRBJ1-3 TRBV12-2 NA
TGTGCCAGCAGTTTAGGAGGGAGCTACAATGAGCAGTTCTTC CASSLGGSYNEQFF few TRBJ2-1 TRBV27 NA
TGTGCCAGCAGCTCACAGCCCCGGGATACGCAGTATTTT CASSSQPRDTQYF NA TRBJ2-3 TRBV11-3 NA
TGTGCCAGCAGACCCCGGTTACGGGAGAACACCGGGGAGCTGTTTTTT CASRPRLRENTGELFF NA TRBJ2-2 TRBV7-9 NA
TGTGCCATCAGTGAGTCCGGGGGGCCATGGCCCCAGCATTTT CAISESGGPWPQHF NA TRBJ1-5 TRBV10-3 NA
TGTGCCAGCAGCTTGACACTCTCCTACGAGCAGTACTTC CASSLTLSYEQYF NA TRBJ2-7 TRBV7-9 NA
TGTGCCAGCAAAGAGGGGGGGACCCGGACAGTGGGTGAAAAACTGTTTTTT CASKEGGTRTVGEKLFF NA TRBJ1-4 TRBV2 NA
TGTGCCAGCAGCGGACAGGGGCATCAGCCCCAGCATTTT CASSGQGHQPQHF NA TRBJ1-5 TRBV5-6 TRBD1